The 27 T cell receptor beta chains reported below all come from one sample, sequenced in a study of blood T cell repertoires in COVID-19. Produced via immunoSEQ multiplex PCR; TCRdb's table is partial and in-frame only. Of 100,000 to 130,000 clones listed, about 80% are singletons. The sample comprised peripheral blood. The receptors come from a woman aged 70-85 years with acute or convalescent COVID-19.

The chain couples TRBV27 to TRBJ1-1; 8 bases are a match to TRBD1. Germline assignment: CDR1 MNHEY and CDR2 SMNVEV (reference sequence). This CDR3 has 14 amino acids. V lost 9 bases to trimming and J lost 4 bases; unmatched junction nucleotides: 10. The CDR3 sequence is CASYLDRGSTEAFF. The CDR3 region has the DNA TGTGCCAGTTACCTAGACAGGGGTAGCACTGAAGCTTTCTTT.

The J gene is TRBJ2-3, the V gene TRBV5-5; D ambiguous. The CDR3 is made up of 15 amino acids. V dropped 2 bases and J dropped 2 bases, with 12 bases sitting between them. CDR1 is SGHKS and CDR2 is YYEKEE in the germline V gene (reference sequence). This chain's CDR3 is CASSFRPANTDTQYF. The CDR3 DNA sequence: TGTGCCAGCAGCTTTCGGCCAGCGAACACAGATACGCAGTATTTT.

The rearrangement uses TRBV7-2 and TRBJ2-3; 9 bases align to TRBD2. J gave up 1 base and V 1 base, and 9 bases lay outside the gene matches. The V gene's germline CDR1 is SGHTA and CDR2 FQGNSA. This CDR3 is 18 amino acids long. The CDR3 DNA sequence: TGTGCCAGCAGCTTAGTCGCGGGGGGGCTAGGTGGCACAGATACGCAGTATTTT. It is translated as CASSLVAGGLGGTDTQYF.

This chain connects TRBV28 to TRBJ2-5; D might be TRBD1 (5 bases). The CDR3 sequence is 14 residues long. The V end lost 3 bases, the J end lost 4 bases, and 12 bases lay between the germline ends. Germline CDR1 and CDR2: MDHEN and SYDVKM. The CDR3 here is CASSFHLGAETQYF. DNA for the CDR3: TGTGCCAGCAGTTTCCACCTTGGGGCAGAGACCCAGTACTTC.

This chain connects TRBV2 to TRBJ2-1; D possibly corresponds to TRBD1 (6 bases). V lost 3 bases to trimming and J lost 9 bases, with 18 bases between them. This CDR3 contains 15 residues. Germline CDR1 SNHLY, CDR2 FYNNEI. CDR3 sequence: CASSDGGRGITEQFF. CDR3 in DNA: TGTGCCAGCAGTGACGGTGGCAGGGGTATCACTGAGCAGTTCTTC.

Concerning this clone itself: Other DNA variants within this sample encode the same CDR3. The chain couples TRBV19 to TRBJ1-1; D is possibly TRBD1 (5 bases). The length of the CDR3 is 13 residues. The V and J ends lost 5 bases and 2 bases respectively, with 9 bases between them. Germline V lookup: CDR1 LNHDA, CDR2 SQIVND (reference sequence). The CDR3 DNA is TGTGCCAGTAGTGACAGATTAAACACTGAAGCTTTCTTT. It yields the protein CASSDRLNTEAFF. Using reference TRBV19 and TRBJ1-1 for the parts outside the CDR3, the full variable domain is DGGITQSPKYLFRKEGQNVTLSCEQNLNHDAMYWYRQDPGQGLRLIYYSQIVNDFQKGDIAEGYSVSREKKESFPLTVTSAQKNPTAFYLCASSDRLNTEAFFGQGTRLTVV.

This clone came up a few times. The chain's CDR3 is CASSPTGLDNSPLHF. Here the CDR3 DNA reads TGTGCCAGCAGCCCGACAGGGTTGGATAATTCACCCCTCCACTTT. V is TRBV28 and J is TRBJ1-6, with 7 bases identical to TRBD1. The CDR3 is 15 amino acids. Germline V lookup: CDR1 MDHEN, CDR2 SYDVKM. Losses at the gene ends were 6 bases for V and 5 bases for J; bases not matched to a gene: 7. Full variable domain (remainder filled in from reference TRBV28 and TRBJ1-6): DVKVTQSSRYLVKRTGEKVFLECVQDMDHENMFWYRQDPGLGLRLIYFSYDVKMKEKGDIPEGYSVSREKKERFSLILESASTNQTSMYLCASSPTGLDNSPLHFGNGTRLTVT.

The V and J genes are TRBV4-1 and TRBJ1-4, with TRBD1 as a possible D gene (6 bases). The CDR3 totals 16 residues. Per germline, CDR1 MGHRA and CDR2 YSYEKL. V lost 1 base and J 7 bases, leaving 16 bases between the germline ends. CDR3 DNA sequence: TGCGCCAGCAGCCAAGGCCCGGGGGGCTCTATTGAAAAACTGTTTTTT. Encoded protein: CASSQGPGGSIEKLFF.

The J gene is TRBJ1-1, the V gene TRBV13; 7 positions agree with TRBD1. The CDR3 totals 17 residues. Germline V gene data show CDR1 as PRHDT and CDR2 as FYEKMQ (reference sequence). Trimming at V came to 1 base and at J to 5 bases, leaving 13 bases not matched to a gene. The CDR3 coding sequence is TGTGCCAGCAGCTTAGAGGTGGGGCAGGGGGGTGGTACTGAAGCTTTCTTT. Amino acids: CASSLEVGQGGGTEAFF.

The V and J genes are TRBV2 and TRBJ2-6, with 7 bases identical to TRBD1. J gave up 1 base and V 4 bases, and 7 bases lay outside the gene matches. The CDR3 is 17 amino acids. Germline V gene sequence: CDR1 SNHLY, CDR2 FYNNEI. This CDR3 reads CASSGGQLLSGANVLTF. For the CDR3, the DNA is TGTGCCAGCAGTGGGGGACAGCTGCTATCTGGGGCCAACGTCCTGACTTTC. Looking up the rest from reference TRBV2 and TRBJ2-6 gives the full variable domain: EPEVTQTPSHQVTQMGQEVILRCVPISNHLYFYWYRQILGQKVEFLVSFYNNEISEKSEIFDDQFSVERPDGSNFTLKIRSTKLEDSAMYFCASSGGQLLSGANVLTFGAGSRLTVL.

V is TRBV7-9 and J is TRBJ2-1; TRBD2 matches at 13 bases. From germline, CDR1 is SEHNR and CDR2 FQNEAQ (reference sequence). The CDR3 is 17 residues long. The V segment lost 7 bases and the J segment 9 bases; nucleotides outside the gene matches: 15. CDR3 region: CASTPVRGTSGKGEQFF. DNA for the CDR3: TGTGCCAGCACCCCCGTAAGAGGGACTAGCGGGAAAGGTGAGCAGTTCTTC.

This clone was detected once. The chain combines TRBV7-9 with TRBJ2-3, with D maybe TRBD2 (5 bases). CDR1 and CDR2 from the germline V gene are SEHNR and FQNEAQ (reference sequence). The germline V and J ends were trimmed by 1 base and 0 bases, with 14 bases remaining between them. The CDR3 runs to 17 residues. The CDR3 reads CASSLDVGGLSTDTQYF. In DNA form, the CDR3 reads TGTGCCAGCAGCTTAGATGTGGGCGGGCTTAGCACAGATACGCAGTATTTT.

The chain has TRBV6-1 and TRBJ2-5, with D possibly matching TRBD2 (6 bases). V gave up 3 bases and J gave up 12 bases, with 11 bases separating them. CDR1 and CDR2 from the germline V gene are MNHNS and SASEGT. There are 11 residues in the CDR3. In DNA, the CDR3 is TGTGCCAGCAGTGATAGGGGAGGAGAGTACTTC. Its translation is CASSDRGGEYF.

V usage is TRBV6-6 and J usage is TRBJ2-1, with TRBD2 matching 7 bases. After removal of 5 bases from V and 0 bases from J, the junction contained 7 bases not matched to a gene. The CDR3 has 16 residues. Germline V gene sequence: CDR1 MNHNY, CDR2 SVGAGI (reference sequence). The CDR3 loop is CASSRAGRGSYNEQFF. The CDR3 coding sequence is TGTGCCAGCAGTCGAGCGGGACGGGGCTCCTACAATGAGCAGTTCTTC.

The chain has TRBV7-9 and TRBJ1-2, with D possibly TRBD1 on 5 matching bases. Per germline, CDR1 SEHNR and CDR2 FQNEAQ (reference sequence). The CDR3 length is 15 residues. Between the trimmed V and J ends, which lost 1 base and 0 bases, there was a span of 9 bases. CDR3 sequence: CASSLETTANYGYTF. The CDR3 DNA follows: TGTGCCAGCAGCTTAGAGACGACAGCTAACTATGGCTACACCTTC.

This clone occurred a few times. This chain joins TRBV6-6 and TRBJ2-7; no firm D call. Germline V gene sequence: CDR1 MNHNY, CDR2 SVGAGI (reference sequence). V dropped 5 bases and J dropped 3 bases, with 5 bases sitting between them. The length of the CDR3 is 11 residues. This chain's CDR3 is CASSINYEQYF. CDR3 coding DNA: TGTGCCAGCAGTATAAACTACGAGCAGTACTTC.

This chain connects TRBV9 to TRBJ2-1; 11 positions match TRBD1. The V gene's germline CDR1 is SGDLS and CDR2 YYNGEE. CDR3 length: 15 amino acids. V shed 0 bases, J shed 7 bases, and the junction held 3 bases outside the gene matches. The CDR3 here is CASSVAGQGDNEQFF. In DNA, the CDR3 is TGTGCCAGCAGCGTAGCGGGACAGGGGGATAATGAGCAGTTCTTC.

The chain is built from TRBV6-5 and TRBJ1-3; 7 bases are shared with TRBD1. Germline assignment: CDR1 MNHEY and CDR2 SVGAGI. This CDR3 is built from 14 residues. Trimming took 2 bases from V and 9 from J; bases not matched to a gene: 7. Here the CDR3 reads CASSYRTGDGTIYF. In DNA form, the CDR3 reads TGTGCCAGCAGTTACCGAACAGGGGATGGCACCATATATTTT.

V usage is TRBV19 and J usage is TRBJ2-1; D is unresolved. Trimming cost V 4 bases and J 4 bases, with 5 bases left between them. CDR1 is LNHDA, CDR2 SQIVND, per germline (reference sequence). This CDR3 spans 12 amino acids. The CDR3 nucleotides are TGTGCCAGTAGTAGGCGGTACAATGAGCAGTTCTTC. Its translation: CASSRRYNEQFF. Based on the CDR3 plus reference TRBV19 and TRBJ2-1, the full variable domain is DGGITQSPKYLFRKEGQNVTLSCEQNLNHDAMYWYRQDPGQGLRLIYYSQIVNDFQKGDIAEGYSVSREKKESFPLTVTSAQKNPTAFYLCASSRRYNEQFFGPGTRLTVL.

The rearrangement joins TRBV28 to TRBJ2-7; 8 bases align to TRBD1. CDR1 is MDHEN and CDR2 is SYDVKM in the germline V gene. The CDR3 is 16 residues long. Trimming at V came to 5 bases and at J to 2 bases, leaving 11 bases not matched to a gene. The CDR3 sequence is CASSLDKTGVAYEQYV. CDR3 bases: TGTGCCAGCAGTCTCGACAAGACAGGGGTTGCCTACGAGCAGTACGTC.

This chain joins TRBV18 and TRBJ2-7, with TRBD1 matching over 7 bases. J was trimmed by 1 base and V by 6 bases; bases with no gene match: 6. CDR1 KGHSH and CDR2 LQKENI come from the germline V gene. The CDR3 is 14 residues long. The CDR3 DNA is TGTGCCAGCTCCCTAACAGGGGTGTCCTACGAGCAGTACTTC. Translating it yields CASSLTGVSYEQYF.

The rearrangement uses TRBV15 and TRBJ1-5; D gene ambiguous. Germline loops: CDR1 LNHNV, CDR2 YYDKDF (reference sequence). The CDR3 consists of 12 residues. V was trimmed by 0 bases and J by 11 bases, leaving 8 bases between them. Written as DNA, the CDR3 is TGTGCCACCAGCAGAGAGATCGGGGCCCAGCATTTT. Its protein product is CATSREIGAQHF.

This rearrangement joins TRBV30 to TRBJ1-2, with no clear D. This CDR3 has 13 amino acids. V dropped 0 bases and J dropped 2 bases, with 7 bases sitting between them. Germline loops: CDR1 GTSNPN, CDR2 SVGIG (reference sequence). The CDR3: CAWSVNLNYGYTF. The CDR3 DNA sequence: TGTGCCTGGAGTGTAAATTTAAACTATGGCTACACCTTC. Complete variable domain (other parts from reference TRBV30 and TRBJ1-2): SQTIHQWPATLVQPVGSPLSLECTVEGTSNPNLYWYRQAAGRGLQLLFYSVGIGQISSEVPQNLSASRPQDRQFILSSKKLLLSDSGFYLCAWSVNLNYGYTFGSGTRLTVV.

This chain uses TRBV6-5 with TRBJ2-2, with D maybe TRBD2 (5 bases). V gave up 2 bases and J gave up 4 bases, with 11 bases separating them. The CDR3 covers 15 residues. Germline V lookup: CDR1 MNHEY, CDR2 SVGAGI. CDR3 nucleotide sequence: TGTGCCAGCAGTTACCGGGAATTGGCCACCGGGGAGCTGTTTTTT. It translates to CASSYRELATGELFF.

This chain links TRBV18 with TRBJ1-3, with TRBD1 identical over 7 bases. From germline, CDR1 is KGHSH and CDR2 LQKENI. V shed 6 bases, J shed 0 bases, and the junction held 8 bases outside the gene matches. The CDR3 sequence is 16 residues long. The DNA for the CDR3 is TGTGCCAGCTCCCTGGGACAGTTAGACTCTGGAAACACCATATATTTT. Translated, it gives CASSLGQLDSGNTIYF.

CDR3 nucleotides: TGTGCCAGCAGCCCGCTAGCGGGATCCTCTTTTTTCACAGATACGCAGTATTTT. Translating gives CASSPLAGSSFFTDTQYF. The gene calls are TRBV7-8 and TRBJ2-3; 9 bases map to TRBD2. In germline, CDR1 is SGHVS, CDR2 FQNEAQ. The CDR3 loop spans 18 amino acids. J was trimmed by 2 bases and V by 5 bases; bases with no gene match: 14.

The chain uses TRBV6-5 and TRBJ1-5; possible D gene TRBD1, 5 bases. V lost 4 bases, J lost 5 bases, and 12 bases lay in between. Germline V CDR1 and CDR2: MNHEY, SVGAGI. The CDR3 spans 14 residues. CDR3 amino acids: CASSSSDSYQPQHF. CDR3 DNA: TGTGCCAGCAGTTCGTCAGACAGTTATCAGCCCCAGCATTTT.